A single sample is the source of the 26 T cell receptor beta chains below, sequenced in a study of T cells expressing NK-cell markers (dated by TCRdb to 2020 to 2022). Library creation used 5' RACE. TCRdb shows the sequencer as Illumina HiSeq 2000. TCRdb reprocessed the reads into one record per CDR3 protein sequence, lacking DNA. The sample's table covers about 430,000 distinct CDR3 sequences. The ten largest account for over 1.1% of the sample. Sequenced material: blood T cells: a sorted CD56 or NKG2C T cell subset, CD4+ or CD8+ T cells, or bulk PBMC T cells (not recorded which). All receptors derive from a woman aged 50 to 60 in good health. Donor details come from another sample of the same person, matched by shared clones.

This rearrangement joins TRBV14 to TRBJ1-2. The CDR3 is made up of 13 amino acids. The germline V gene encodes CDR1 SGHDN and CDR2 FVKESK. CDR3 sequence reads: CASSHTRNYGYTF.

The chain has TRBV29-1 and TRBJ2-2; TCRdb's assignment of TRBD2 cannot be checked, as there is no DNA. The CDR3 runs 13 residues. The germline V gene has CDR1 SQVTM and CDR2 ANQGSEA. The CDR3 region is CSVVAGDTGELFF.

The J gene is TRBJ2-1, the V gene TRBV6-5; TCRdb returns TRBD1, unconfirmable since there is no DNA. Looked up from germline, CDR1 is MNHEY and CDR2 is SVGAGI. The CDR3 spans 13 residues. The CDR3 loop is CAAKGQGYNEQFF.

The chain links TRBV4-1 to TRBJ2-3; TCRdb's D call of TRBD1 is untestable without DNA. CDR3 size: 17 residues. Germline lookup yields CDR1 MGHRA and CDR2 YSYEKL. CDR3 residues: CASSQDRGGTPGDTQYF.

This chain connects TRBV4-2 to TRBJ2-3; TCRdb's D call, TRBD2, is unchecked because there is no DNA. The CDR3 runs to 19 residues. The V gene's germline CDR1 is LGHNA and CDR2 YNFKEQ. The CDR3 reads CASSQEDGGTSGSFDTQYF.

The chain employs TRBV28 and TRBJ2-7. The CDR3 contains 14 residues. The germline V gene has CDR1 MDHEN and CDR2 SYDVKM. CDR3 residues: CASSLQPSSYEQYF. The variable domain in full, completed from reference TRBV28 and TRBJ2-7, reads DVKVTQSSRYLVKRTGEKVFLECVQDMDHENMFWYRQDPGLGLRLIYFSYDVKMKEKGDIPEGYSVSREKKERFSLILESASTNQTSMYLCASSLQPSSYEQYFGPGTRLTVT.

The rearrangement uses TRBV6-5 and TRBJ1-2. Germline loops: CDR1 MNHEY, CDR2 SVGAGI. There are 14 residues in the CDR3. CDR3 in amino acids: CASSYSTVVDGYTF.

This rearrangement joins TRBV10-2 to TRBJ2-3; absent DNA, TCRdb's TRBD1 call cannot be checked. Germline CDR1 and CDR2: WSHSY and SAAADI. The CDR3 runs 11 residues. CDR3 amino acids: CASTGGDTQYF.

This chain links TRBV24-1 with TRBJ2-3; TCRdb proposes TRBD2, but this gene call is untestable without DNA. The germline V gene has CDR1 KGHDR and CDR2 SFDVKD. This CDR3 is 13 amino acids long. CDR3 region: CATSGGRMPTQYF.

The chain joins TRBV5-1 to TRBJ2-7; the D gene TCRdb calls, TRBD1, cannot be checked with no DNA. There are 14 residues in the CDR3. Germline loops: CDR1 SGHRS, CDR2 YFSETQ. The CDR3 spells CASSFGQVLNEQYF. The full variable domain, with the rest looked up from reference TRBV5-1 and TRBJ2-7, is KAGVTQTPRYLIKTRGQQVTLSCSPISGHRSVSWYQQTPGQGLQFLFEYFSETQRNKGNFPGRFSGRQFSNSRSEMNVSTLELGDSALYLCASSFGQVLNEQYFGPGTRLTVT.

The chain couples TRBV3-1 to TRBJ1-4; TCRdb reports TRBD1, a call that lacks DNA to check it against. Germline CDR1 LGHDT, CDR2 YNNKEL (reference sequence). This CDR3 region has 17 residues. The CDR3 here is CASSQNPLTGGFEKLFF.

The V call is TRBV12-3 or TRBV12-4, the J call TRBJ2-7; TCRdb lists TRBD1, though no DNA is available to test this call. This CDR3 contains 17 residues. CDR3 sequence reads: CASSSHTPGQGYTERYF.

The chain joins TRBV4-2 to TRBJ2-7; TCRdb's assignment of TRBD2 cannot be checked, as there is no DNA. CDR1 and CDR2 (germline): LGHNA, YNFKEQ. The CDR3 loop spans 17 amino acids. CDR3 protein: CASSQVLAGGISYEQYF.

J is TRBJ2-5 and V is TRBV3-1. The length of the CDR3 is 13 residues. Germline CDR1 LGHDT, CDR2 YNNKEL (reference sequence). CDR3 amino acids: CASSPGYVETQYF.

The gene calls are TRBV20-1 and TRBJ1-5. The CDR3 has 13 residues. Germline CDR1 and CDR2: DFQATT and SNEGSKA (reference sequence). The CDR3 sequence: CSARGDSNQPQHF.

This chain links TRBV7-2 with TRBJ2-7. Germline V CDR1 and CDR2: SGHTA, FQGNSA. This CDR3 has 13 amino acids. CDR3 loop: CASSLETSYEQYF. Together with reference TRBV7-2 and TRBJ2-7, the CDR3 gives the full variable domain: GAGVSQSPSNKVTEKGKDVELRCDPISGHTALYWYRQSLGQGLEFLIYFQGNSAPDKSGLPSDRFSAERTGGSVSTLTIQRTQQEDSAVYLCASSLETSYEQYFGPGTRLTVT.

The chain uses TRBV19 and TRBJ2-1. Germline lookup yields CDR1 LNHDA and CDR2 SQIVND (reference sequence). The CDR3 consists of 12 residues. The CDR3 spells CASSTQSREQFF. Full variable domain (missing parts from reference TRBV19 and TRBJ2-1): DGGITQSPKYLFRKEGQNVTLSCEQNLNHDAMYWYRQDPGQGLRLIYYSQIVNDFQKGDIAEGYSVSREKKESFPLTVTSAQKNPTAFYLCASSTQSREQFFGPGTRLTVL.

The J gene is TRBJ2-4, the V gene TRBV11-2; TCRdb lists TRBD2, though no DNA is available to test this call. The CDR3 spans 13 residues. Germline V gene data show CDR1 as SGHAT and CDR2 as FQNNGV. This CDR3 is CASSLMGGDIQYF.

The chain joins TRBV2 to TRBJ2-1; TCRdb picks TRBD2, but there is no DNA to check that call. The CDR3 sequence is 12 residues long. Looked up from germline, CDR1 is SNHLY and CDR2 is FYNNEI. CDR3 protein: CASTPGLPEQFF.

The chain has TRBV2 and TRBJ2-2. Germline V gene lookup returns CDR1 SNHLY and CDR2 FYNNEI. The CDR3 is made up of 12 amino acids. CDR3 sequence reads: CASSFTSGELFF.

V usage is TRBV12-3 or TRBV12-4 and J usage is TRBJ2-1; TCRdb's D call of TRBD1 is untestable without DNA. The CDR3 length is 15 residues. CDR3 in amino acids: CASSLRQGSNNEQFF.

V and J are TRBV16 and TRBJ1-5; the TCRdb call, TRBD1, lacks DNA for checking. Germline V gene data show CDR1 as KGHSY and CDR2 as FQNENV. This CDR3 is 14 amino acids long. CDR3: CASSLGAFDQPQHF.

The gene calls are TRBV4-1 and TRBJ1-2. The CDR3 runs to 14 residues. Germline-derived CDR1 and CDR2 are MGHRA and YSYEKL. CDR3 region: CASSQFTGPHGYTF.

The chain employs TRBV6-5 and TRBJ1-4. The CDR3 covers 14 residues. Germline V gene data show CDR1 as MNHEY and CDR2 as SVGAGI. CDR3 sequence: CASSYGPFNEKLFF.

The chain employs TRBV4-1 and TRBJ2-5; as DNA is missing, the TRBD2 call by TCRdb cannot be tested. The CDR3 is 16 residues long. The germline V gene has CDR1 MGHRA and CDR2 YSYEKL. CDR3: CASSQDRLAGGETQYF.

The rearrangement uses TRBV6-1 and TRBJ1-1. The germline gives CDR1 MNHNS, CDR2 SASEGT. The CDR3 totals 15 residues. The chain's CDR3 is CASSARTGPSTEAFF.